One T cell receptor beta chain is described in this entry. The antigen remains unidentified. Sequencing used immunoSEQ multiplex PCR; TCRdb keeps in-frame clones, though not all of them. This sample has 60,000 to 70,000 clones, with about 80% found just once. The data derive from a study of radiotherapy plus CTLA-4 blockade in lung cancer. Study background: For around 18% of patients, objective responses occurred, and just over 30% had disease control. Study findings and constraints: Radiotherapy with ipilimumab was followed by blood expansion of tumor-derived clones.

Germline CDR1 and CDR2: SGDLS and YYNGEE. Trimming took 4 bases from V and 6 from J, leaving 21 bases between them. This CDR3 spans 16 amino acids. The sample here was peripheral blood, taken from a patient treated with radiotherapy plus ipilimumab. V is TRBV9 and J is TRBJ2-3, with a possible D match to TRBD2 (6 bases). The source is a human donor with non-small cell lung cancer who had a partial response to radiotherapy plus ipilimumab. The CDR3, as DNA: TGTGCCAGCAGCCCCACCTTAGGGACTCCTATGGATACGCAGTATTTT. Amino acids: CASSPTLGTPMDTQYF. Filled out from reference TRBV9 and TRBJ2-3, the complete variable domain reads DSGVTQTPKHLITATGQRVTLRCSPRSGDLSVYWYQQSLDQGLQFLIQYYNGEERAKGNILERFSAQQFPDLHSELNLSSLELGDSALYFCASSPTLGTPMDTQYFGPGTRLTVL.